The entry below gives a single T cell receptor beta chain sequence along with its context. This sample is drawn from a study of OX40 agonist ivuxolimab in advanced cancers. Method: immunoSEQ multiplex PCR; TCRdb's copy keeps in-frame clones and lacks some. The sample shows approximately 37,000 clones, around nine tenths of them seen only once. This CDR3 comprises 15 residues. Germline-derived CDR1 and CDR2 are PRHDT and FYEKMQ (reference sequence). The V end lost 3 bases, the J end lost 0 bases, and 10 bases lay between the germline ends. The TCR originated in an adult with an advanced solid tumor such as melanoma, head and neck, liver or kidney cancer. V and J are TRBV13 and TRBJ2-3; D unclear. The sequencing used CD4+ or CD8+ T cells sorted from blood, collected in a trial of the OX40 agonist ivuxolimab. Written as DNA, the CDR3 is TGTGCCAGCAGCTTGCGCTCTCCTAGCACAGATACGCAGTATTTT. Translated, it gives CASSLRSPSTDTQYF.